This T cell receptor beta chain came from a study of blood T cell repertoires in COVID-19. Trimming left V 1 base short and J 7 bases short, with 10 bases between. Germline CDR1 is MNHEY and CDR2 is SMNVEV (reference sequence). This CDR3 contains 13 residues. This clone has just one count. Profiling relied on immunoSEQ multiplex PCR, and the TCRdb table lists in-frame clones only, not all of them. The sample holds about 430,000 clones, nearly 90% seen once. The sequencing sample was made of PBMCs or T cells enriched from blood (not recorded which). The rearrangement joins TRBV27 to TRBJ2-5; D gene unclear. This clonotype was sampled from a woman under 30 who had been exposed to COVID-19. The CDR3, as DNA: TGTGCCAGCAGTTTATTTCGAACTGGGACCCAGTACTTC. Translated: CASSLFRTGTQYF.